The 12 T cell receptor beta chains reported below all come from one sample, sequenced in a study of T-cell reconstitution after alpha-beta-depleted transplantation in children. The TCRbeta library incorporated unique molecular identifiers. TCRdb ran MiXCR on the PCR reads and lists one entry per CDR3 protein. The repertoire includes some 390,000 distinct CDR3 sequences, around 21% of them detected once, and 3.8% sits in the top ten. Source: PBMCs from the stem cell graft donor, taken from the stem cell graft. Receptor source: a human donor who donated a stem cell graft to a child with acute myeloid leukemia.

Points on this clonotype: Relative to the germline gene, one junction end is altered; a read error may explain this. This chain uses TRBV13 with TRBJ2-2; 10 nucleotides align to TRBD2. CDR3 length: 23 amino acids. Germline loops: CDR1 PRHDT, CDR2 FYEKMQ (reference sequence). CDR3 protein: CASSLGRNYPPERAGGSTGELFF. The CDR3 coding sequence is TGTGCCAGCAGTTTAGGCCGCAACTACCCCCCCGAAAGAGCGGGAGGGAGCACCGGGGAGCTGTTTTTT. The full variable domain, rest sourced from reference TRBV13 and TRBJ2-2, is AAGVIQSPRHLIKEKRETATLKCYPIPRHDTVYWYQQGPGQDPQFLISFYEKMQSDKGSIPDRFSAQQFSDYHSELNMSSLELGDSALYFCASSLGRNYPPERAGGSTGELFFGEGSRLTVL.

This clonotype appeared many times. The chain couples TRBV7-3 to TRBJ2-1; the D is unclear. Germline V CDR1 and CDR2: SGHTA, FQGTGA. V was shortened by 2 bases and J by 5 bases, with 10 bases between the two germline ends. The CDR3 runs 14 residues. CDR3 in amino acids: CASSLDSTDNEQFF. CDR3 nucleotide sequence: TGTGCCAGCAGCTTAGACTCTACGGACAATGAGCAGTTCTTC. Filled out from reference TRBV7-3 and TRBJ2-1, the complete variable domain reads GAGVSQTPSNKVTEKGKYVELRCDPISGHTALYWYRQSLGQGPEFLIYFQGTGAADDSGLPNDRFFAVRPEGSVSTLKIQRTERGDSAVYLCASSLDSTDNEQFFGPGTRLTVL.

This clonotype was counted at least ten times. This chain connects TRBV5-6 to TRBJ2-2, with D possibly matching TRBD2 (5 bases). V dropped 1 base and J dropped 5 bases, with 12 bases sitting between them. This CDR3 region has 15 residues. Germline-derived CDR1 and CDR2 are SGHDT and YYEEEE. The DNA for the CDR3 is TGTGCCAGCAGCTTGCGGCCGACGGGGACCGGGGAGCTGTTTTTT. It specifies CASSLRPTGTGELFF.

This clonotype has at least ten counts. This sequence joins TRBV12-3 or TRBV12-4 and TRBJ2-7; D is undetermined. The CDR3 runs to 11 residues. V shed 4 bases and J shed 9 bases, with 10 bases lying between them. The CDR3 sequence: CASSSYVGQYF. The CDR3 DNA sequence: TGTGCCAGCAGTTCTTACGTTGGGCAGTACTTC.

The chain has TRBV24-1 and TRBJ2-3; 10 nucleotides line up with TRBD2. The CDR3 length is 16 residues. The V segment lost 3 bases and the J segment 1 base; nucleotides outside the gene matches: 3. Per germline, CDR1 KGHDR and CDR2 SFDVKD. The CDR3 is CATSDPSGRGTDTQYF. CDR3 bases: TGTGCCACCAGTGATCCGAGCGGGAGGGGCACAGATACGCAGTATTTT.

The V and J genes are TRBV6-5 and TRBJ2-2; no definite D call. Trimming removed 3 bases at V and 5 bases at J, with 13 bases between. The CDR3 covers 15 residues. CDR1 and CDR2 (germline): MNHEY, SVGAGI. The CDR3 spells CASSYRFLGTGELFF. The CDR3 DNA is TGTGCCAGCAGTTATCGATTTCTGGGGACCGGGGAGCTGTTTTTT.

Ten or more counts support this clonotype. The chain combines TRBV5-5 with TRBJ1-1; D is unclear. V was pared by 0 bases and J by 5 bases, with 8 bases between. CDR1 is SGHKS, CDR2 YYEKEE, per germline (reference sequence). The CDR3 consists of 13 residues. The CDR3 region is CASSLDIRTEAFF. CDR3 bases: TGTGCCAGCAGCTTGGATATTCGGACTGAAGCTTTCTTT.

This clonotype has ten or more counts. This chain connects TRBV20-1 to TRBJ2-1; D remains unclear. From germline, CDR1 is DFQATT and CDR2 SNEGSKA (reference sequence). Trimming removed 6 bases at V and 5 bases at J, with 14 bases between. This CDR3 region has 13 residues. This CDR3 is CSAASGYHNEQFF. Here the CDR3 DNA reads TGCAGTGCCGCCTCAGGATACCACAATGAGCAGTTCTTC.

This clonotype was seen many times. The CDR3: CASSGQGLGIYGYTF. The CDR3, as DNA: TGTGCCAGCAGCGGACAGGGGCTCGGAATCTATGGCTACACCTTC. V usage is TRBV12-3 or TRBV12-4 and J usage is TRBJ1-2; the match to TRBD1 covers 9 bases. The CDR3 totals 15 residues. V dropped 6 bases and J dropped 4; count of bases not matched to a gene: 9.

At least ten counts were recorded for this clonotype. V usage is TRBV20-1 and J usage is TRBJ2-1; no clear D gene. CDR1 DFQATT and CDR2 SNEGSKA come from the germline V gene (reference sequence). V lost 3 bases and J 0 bases, leaving 12 bases between the germline ends. This CDR3 is built from 15 residues. The CDR3 DNA follows: TGCAGTGCTAGTGTCGCGGCGAGCTCCTACAATGAGCAGTTCTTC. This gives the protein CSASVAASSYNEQFF.

This sequence joins TRBV12-3 or TRBV12-4 and TRBJ2-2, with 7 bases fitting TRBD1. The CDR3 contains 16 residues. For the CDR3, the DNA is TGTGCTAGTGCCGAGGGACAGTTCGCGAACACCGGGGAGCTGTTTTTT. Encoded protein: CASAEGQFANTGELFF.

The chain couples TRBV5-1 to TRBJ2-2; TRBD1 matches 9 bases. The V gene end was trimmed by 7 bases and the J gene end by 1 base; junction bases not matched to a gene: 8. CDR1 SGHRS and CDR2 YFSETQ come from the germline V gene. The CDR3 is made up of 16 amino acids. CDR3 loop: CASVRDRVENTGELFF. CDR3 nucleotides: TGCGCCAGCGTCCGGGACAGGGTGGAGAACACCGGGGAGCTGTTTTTT. The full variable domain, with the rest looked up from reference TRBV5-1 and TRBJ2-2, is KAGVTQTPRYLIKTRGQQVTLSCSPISGHRSVSWYQQTPGQGLQFLFEYFSETQRNKGNFPGRFSGRQFSNSRSEMNVSTLELGDSALYLCASVRDRVENTGELFFGEGSRLTVL.